This entry lists 5 T cell receptor beta chains sequenced from one sample in a study of blood T cell repertoires in COVID-19. Assay used: immunoSEQ multiplex PCR; TCRdb lists only in-frame clones, some missing. The top ten clones hold 1.2% of a sample with 250,000 or so clones, 90% to 95% of them seen once. The source material was PBMCs or T cells enriched from blood (not recorded which). These receptors all stem from a human donor in a cohort exposed to, infected with or recovered from COVID-19 (not recorded which). The donor label of this sample is uncertain.

The chain joins TRBV29-1 to TRBJ1-2; maybe TRBD1 (5 bases). Germline-derived CDR1 and CDR2 are SQVTM and ANQGSEA. The CDR3 loop spans 11 amino acids. The V and J ends lost 4 bases and 7 bases respectively, with 10 bases between them. The CDR3 sequence is CSVVQGSGYTF. The CDR3 DNA sequence: TGCAGCGTTGTTCAGGGCAGTGGCTACACCTTC.

V usage is TRBV24-1 and J usage is TRBJ2-5, with D maybe TRBD1 (5 bases). Germline assignment: CDR1 KGHDR and CDR2 SFDVKD. The CDR3 is 13 residues long. V was trimmed by 3 bases and J by 4 bases, leaving 8 bases between them. The CDR3 coding sequence is TGTGCCACCAGTGATGGGGCTGGAGAGACCCAGTACTTC. Protein product: CATSDGAGETQYF.

The J gene is TRBJ2-5, the V gene TRBV19, with a possible D match to TRBD2 (7 bases). The CDR3 sequence is 15 residues long. Trimming shortened V by 6 bases and J by 5 bases, and 19 bases separated the two germline ends. Germline V CDR1 and CDR2: LNHDA, SQIVND (reference sequence). The CDR3 bases are TGTGCCAGTAGCTTTGGAGGGGGGGCCAGGGAGACCCAGTACTTC. It yields the protein CASSFGGGARETQYF. Complete variable domain (other parts from reference TRBV19 and TRBJ2-5): DGGITQSPKYLFRKEGQNVTLSCEQNLNHDAMYWYRQDPGQGLRLIYYSQIVNDFQKGDIAEGYSVSREKKESFPLTVTSAQKNPTAFYLCASSFGGGARETQYFGPGTRLLVL.

The CDR3 coding sequence is TGTGCCAGCAGCTACCGGACTAGCCGAGAACAAAGCACAGATACGCAGTATTTT. Its translation is CASSYRTSREQSTDTQYF. The chain combines TRBV7-9 with TRBJ2-3; TRBD2 matches at 8 bases. Trimming removed 4 bases from V and 0 bases from J; junction bases left unmatched: 12. This CDR3 contains 18 residues. Germline-derived CDR1 and CDR2 are SEHNR and FQNEAQ (reference sequence).

The chain joins TRBV9 to TRBJ1-1, with D unresolved. Trimming left V 0 bases short and J 0 bases short, with 9 bases between. The CDR3 contains 15 residues. Germline lookup yields CDR1 SGDLS and CDR2 YYNGEE. CDR3 nucleotide sequence: TGTGCCAGCAGCGTAGGCCCAGGCTTGAACACTGAAGCTTTCTTT. The encoded protein is CASSVGPGLNTEAFF.